This T cell receptor (beta chain) was retrieved from a study of OX40 agonist ivuxolimab in advanced cancers. For the study at large: Every 2 weeks, patients received ivuxolimab intravenously, dosed at 0.01 to 10 mg/kg. Patients with hepatocellular carcinoma, melanoma, renal cell or head and neck cancer made up the dose-escalation patients. It was permissible to have had prior anti-PD-1, anti-PD-L1 or anti-CTLA-4 therapy, and about 40% had some. Study-level points and caveats: On average, CD8+ T cells showed a greater number of expanded clones than CD4+.

TCRdb's copy holds only in-frame clones and misses some; the assay was immunoSEQ multiplex PCR. The sample shows some 37,000 clones, 70% to 85% of them seen only once. CDR1 is MGHDK, CDR2 SYGVNS, per germline. The CDR3 length is 15 residues. The V gene end was trimmed by 1 base and the J gene end by 7 bases; junction bases not matched to a gene: 6. A word on this clone: The antigen is unknown.

The sequence was obtained from an adult with an advanced solid tumor such as melanoma, head and neck, liver or kidney cancer. The chain joins TRBV25-1 to TRBJ1-4; 7 bases align to TRBD1. Material: CD4+ or CD8+ T cells sorted from blood, obtained in a trial of the OX40 agonist ivuxolimab. The CDR3 DNA sequence: TGTGCCAGCAGTGAATCGTCAGGGGGAAGTGAAAAACTGTTTTTT. Translation: CASSESSGGSEKLFF.